This record looks at one T cell receptor beta chain sequence and its context. Original data processing: Amplification of reference gene primers was used by the study to estimate nucleated cell counts. Measured with immunoSEQ multiplex PCR; TCRdb has only the in-frame clones, and not every one. That table supplies the V and J calls and clone size; D and trimming were determined from the DNA. The table lists about 86,000 clones, approximately 80% of them singletons. This record belongs to a study of blood T cell repertoires in COVID-19. Whole-study context: Researchers got acute and convalescent COVID-19 samples from the United States, Italy and Spain. From T cells, B-cell-depleted T cells, or PBMCs came the material, which was cDNA or gDNA.

The CDR3 sequence is 14 residues long. The V gene end was trimmed by 7 bases and the J gene end by 3 bases; junction bases not matched to a gene: 2. CDR1 is LNHDA, CDR2 SQIVND, per germline (reference sequence). Sequencing was carried out using peripheral blood. The chain couples TRBV19 to TRBJ2-2; the match to TRBD2 covers 10 bases. The TCR comes from an elderly woman with active or convalescent COVID-19. The CDR3 protein is CASNSGRHTGELFF. CDR3 nucleotide sequence: TGTGCCAGTAATAGCGGGAGGCACACCGGGGAGCTGTTTTTT.